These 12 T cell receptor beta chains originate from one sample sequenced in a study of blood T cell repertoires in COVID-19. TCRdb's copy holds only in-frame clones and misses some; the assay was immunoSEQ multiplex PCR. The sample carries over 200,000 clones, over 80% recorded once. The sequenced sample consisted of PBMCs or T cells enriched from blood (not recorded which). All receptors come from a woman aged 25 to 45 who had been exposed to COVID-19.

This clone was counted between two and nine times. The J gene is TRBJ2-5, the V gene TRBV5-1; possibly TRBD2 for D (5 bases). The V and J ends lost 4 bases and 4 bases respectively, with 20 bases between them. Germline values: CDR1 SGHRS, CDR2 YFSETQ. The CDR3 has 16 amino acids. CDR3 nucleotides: TGCGCCAGCAGCACGCAAGCGGCGAGTCCCCGAGAGACCCAGTACTTC. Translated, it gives CASSTQAASPRETQYF.

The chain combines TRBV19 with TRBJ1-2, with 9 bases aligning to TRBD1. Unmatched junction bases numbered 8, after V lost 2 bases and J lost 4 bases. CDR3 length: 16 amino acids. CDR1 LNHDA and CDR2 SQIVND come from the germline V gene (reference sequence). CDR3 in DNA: TGTGCCAGTAGTATAAGACTGGGACAGGGTTTCTATGGCTACACCTTC. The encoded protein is CASSIRLGQGFYGYTF. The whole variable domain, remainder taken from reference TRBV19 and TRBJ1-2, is DGGITQSPKYLFRKEGQNVTLSCEQNLNHDAMYWYRQDPGQGLRLIYYSQIVNDFQKGDIAEGYSVSREKKESFPLTVTSAQKNPTAFYLCASSIRLGQGFYGYTFGSGTRLTVV.

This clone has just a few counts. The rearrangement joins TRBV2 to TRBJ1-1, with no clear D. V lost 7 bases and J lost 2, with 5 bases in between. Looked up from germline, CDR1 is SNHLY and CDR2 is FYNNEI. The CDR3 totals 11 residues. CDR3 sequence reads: CASKQNTEAFF. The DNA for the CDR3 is TGTGCCAGCAAGCAAAACACTGAAGCTTTCTTT.

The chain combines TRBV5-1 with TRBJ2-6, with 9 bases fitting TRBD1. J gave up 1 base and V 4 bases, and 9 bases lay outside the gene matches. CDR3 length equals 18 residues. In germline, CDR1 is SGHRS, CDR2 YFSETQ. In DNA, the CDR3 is TGCGCCAGCAGCGAATCCGGGACAGGGCTTTCTGGGGCCAACGTCCTGACTTTC. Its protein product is CASSESGTGLSGANVLTF.

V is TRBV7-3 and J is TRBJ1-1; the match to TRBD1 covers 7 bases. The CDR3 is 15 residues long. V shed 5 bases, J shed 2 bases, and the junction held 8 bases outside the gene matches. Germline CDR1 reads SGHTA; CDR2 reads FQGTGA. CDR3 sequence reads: CASSPTQGRNTEAFF. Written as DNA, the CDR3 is TGTGCCAGCAGCCCTACACAGGGGAGAAACACTGAAGCTTTCTTT.

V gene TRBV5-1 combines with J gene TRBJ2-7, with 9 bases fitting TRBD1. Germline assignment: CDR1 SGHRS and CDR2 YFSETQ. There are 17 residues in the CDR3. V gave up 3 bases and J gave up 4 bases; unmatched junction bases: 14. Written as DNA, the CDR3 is TGCGCCAGCAGCTGGAGCAGCCCCGGGACAGGGTTTTACGAGCAGTACTTC. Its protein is CASSWSSPGTGFYEQYF.

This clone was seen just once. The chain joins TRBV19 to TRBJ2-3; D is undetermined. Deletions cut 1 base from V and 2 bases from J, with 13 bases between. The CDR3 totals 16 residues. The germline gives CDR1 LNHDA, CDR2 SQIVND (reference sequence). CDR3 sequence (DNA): TGTGCCAGTAGTATAGGGCTAGATACCCTCACAGATACGCAGTATTTT. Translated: CASSIGLDTLTDTQYF.

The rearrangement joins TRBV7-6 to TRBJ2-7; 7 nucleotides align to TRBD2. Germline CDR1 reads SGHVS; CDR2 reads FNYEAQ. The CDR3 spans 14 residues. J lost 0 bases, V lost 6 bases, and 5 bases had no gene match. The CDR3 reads CASRESGNSYEQYF. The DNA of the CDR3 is TGTGCCAGCAGGGAAAGCGGGAACTCCTACGAGCAGTACTTC. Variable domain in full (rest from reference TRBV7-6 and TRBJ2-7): GAGVSQSPRYKVTKRGQDVALRCDPISGHVSLYWYRQALGQGPEFLTYFNYEAQQDKSGLPNDRFSAERPEGSISTLTIQRTEQRDSAMYRCASRESGNSYEQYFGPGTRLTVT.

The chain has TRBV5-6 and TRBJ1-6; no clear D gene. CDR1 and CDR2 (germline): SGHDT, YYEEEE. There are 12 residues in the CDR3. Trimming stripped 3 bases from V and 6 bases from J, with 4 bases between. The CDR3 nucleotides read TGTGCCAGCAGCTCTATTAATTCACCCCTCCACTTT. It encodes CASSSINSPLHF.

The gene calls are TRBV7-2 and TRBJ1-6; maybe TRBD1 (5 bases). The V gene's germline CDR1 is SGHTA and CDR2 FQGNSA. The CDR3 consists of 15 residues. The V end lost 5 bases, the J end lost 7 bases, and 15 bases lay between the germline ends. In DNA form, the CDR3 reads TGTGCCAGCAGCCCCCCGGACACGAGCAATTCACCCCTCCACTTT. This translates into CASSPPDTSNSPLHF.

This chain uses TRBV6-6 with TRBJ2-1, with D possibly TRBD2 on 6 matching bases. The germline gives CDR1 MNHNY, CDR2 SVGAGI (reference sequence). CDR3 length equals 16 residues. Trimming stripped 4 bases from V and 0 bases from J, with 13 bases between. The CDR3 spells CASSSLAFSSYNEQFF. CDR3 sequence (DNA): TGTGCCAGCAGTTCCCTAGCGTTTAGCTCCTACAATGAGCAGTTCTTC.

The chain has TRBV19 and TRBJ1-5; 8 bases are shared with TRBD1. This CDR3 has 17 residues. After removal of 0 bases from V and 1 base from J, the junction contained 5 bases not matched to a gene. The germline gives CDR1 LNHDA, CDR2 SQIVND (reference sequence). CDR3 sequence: CASSIDGDRGSNQPQHF. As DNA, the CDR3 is TGTGCCAGTAGTATAGATGGAGACAGGGGAAGCAATCAGCCCCAGCATTTT.